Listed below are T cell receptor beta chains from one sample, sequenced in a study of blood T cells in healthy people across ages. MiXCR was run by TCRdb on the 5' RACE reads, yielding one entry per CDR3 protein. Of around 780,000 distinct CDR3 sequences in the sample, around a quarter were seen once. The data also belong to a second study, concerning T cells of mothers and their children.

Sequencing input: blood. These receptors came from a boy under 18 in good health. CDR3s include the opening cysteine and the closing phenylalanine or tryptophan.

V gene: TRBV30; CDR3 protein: CAWKISGDSYEQYF
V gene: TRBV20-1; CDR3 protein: CSASTTGQETQYF
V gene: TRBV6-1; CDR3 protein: CATWAPDREEWSDTQYF
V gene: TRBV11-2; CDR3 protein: CASSFWGRPNEKLFF
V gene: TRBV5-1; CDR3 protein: CASSLAGQEGSEQYF
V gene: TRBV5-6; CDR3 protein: CASSLSLQETQYF
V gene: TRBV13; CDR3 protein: CASTPLGSATYEQYF
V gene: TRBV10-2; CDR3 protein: CASSDGGLVSSYEQYF
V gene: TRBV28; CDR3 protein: CASSLFEQYF
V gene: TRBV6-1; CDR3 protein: CASSVNLEQYF
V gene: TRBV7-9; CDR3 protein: CASSFRAIPTADTQYF
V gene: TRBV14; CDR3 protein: CASSQSLWGGANVLTF
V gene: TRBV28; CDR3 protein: CASNYNNRAYGYTF
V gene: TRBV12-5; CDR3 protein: CASGPTGELFF
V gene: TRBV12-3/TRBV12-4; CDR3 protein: CASSPGTRGADTGELFF
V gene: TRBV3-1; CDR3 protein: CASSRLGPREGNIQYF
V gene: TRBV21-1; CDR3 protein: CASSKEGSLSYNEQFF
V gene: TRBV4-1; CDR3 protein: CASSQRSPTGGGQPQHF
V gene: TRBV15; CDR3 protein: CATGPRNTEAFF
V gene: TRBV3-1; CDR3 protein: CASSPKPTPGQYF
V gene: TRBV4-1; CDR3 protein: CASSQDNVKSFYGYTF
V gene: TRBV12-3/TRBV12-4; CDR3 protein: CASSLGAGEHSPLHF
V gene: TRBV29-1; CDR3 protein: CSVVWGLETQYF